These 27 T cell receptor beta chains originate from one sample sequenced in a study of blood T cell repertoires in COVID-19. Assay: immunoSEQ multiplex PCR; the TCRdb copy retains only in-frame clones and omits some. The sample yields some 330,000 clones, around 89% seen once. Sequenced material: peripheral blood. The receptors shown here come from a woman between 45 and 60 years old with active or convalescent COVID-19.

The rearrangement uses TRBV12-2 and TRBJ1-6; no check of the table's D call, TRBD1, against the DNA was made. TRBV12-2 is termed a pseudogene. The CDR3 length is 14 residues. CDR3 bases: TGTGCAAGTCGCCCGGACAGCTATAATTCACCCCTCCACTTT. This sequence encodes CASRPDSYNSPLHF.

The chain is built from TRBV6-5 and TRBJ2-7, with 11 bases aligning to TRBD1. The V and J ends lost 6 bases and 7 bases, in that order; junction bases with no gene match: 11. Germline V CDR1 and CDR2: MNHEY, SVGAGI. The CDR3 spans 15 residues. CDR3 DNA: TGTGCCAGCAGACCCACTCCCGGGGACAGGGGGGAGCAGTACTTC. Protein product: CASRPTPGDRGEQYF.

The chain joins TRBV7-2 to TRBJ1-6, with D possibly being TRBD1 (5 bases). The CDR3 contains 15 residues. Deletions cut 1 base from V and 6 bases from J, with 10 bases between. CDR1 is SGHTA and CDR2 is FQGNSA in the germline V gene. The CDR3 region is CASSLERGSNSPLHF. The CDR3 region has the DNA TGTGCCAGCAGCTTAGAAAGGGGATCTAATTCACCCCTCCACTTT.

This chain links TRBV9 with TRBJ1-1; D not resolved. Germline V CDR1 and CDR2: SGDLS, YYNGEE. The CDR3 runs 14 residues. V was shortened by 6 bases and J by 2 bases, with 14 bases between the two germline ends. CDR3 nucleotide sequence: TGTGCCAGCACTAAGACCTCGGGTAACACTGAAGCTTTCTTT. Its translation is CASTKTSGNTEAFF.

The chain joins TRBV19 to TRBJ1-1, with D unresolved. The V gene lost 7 bases and the J gene lost 7 bases, with 10 bases spanning the gap. Germline V gene sequence: CDR1 LNHDA, CDR2 SQIVND (reference sequence). This CDR3 comprises 11 residues. CDR3 protein: CASMTTVEAFF. In DNA form, the CDR3 reads TGTGCCAGTATGACTACCGTTGAAGCTTTCTTT.

This chain uses TRBV3-1 (or the pseudogene TRBV3-2) with TRBJ2-3; TRBD2 agrees at 8 bases. Germline CDR1 is LGHDT and CDR2 is YNNKEL (reference sequence). The V segment lost 0 bases and the J segment 2 bases; nucleotides outside the gene matches: 7. CDR3 length: 17 residues. CDR3 loop: CASSQDPRGDITDTQYF. Here the CDR3 DNA reads TGTGCCAGCAGCCAAGATCCGCGGGGGGATATCACAGATACGCAGTATTTT.

The CDR3 here is CATSHPGNTGELFF. In DNA form, the CDR3 reads TGTGCCACCAGTCACCCGGGAAACACCGGGGAGCTGTTTTTT. The chain recombines TRBV24-1 with TRBJ2-2; possibly TRBD2 for D (5 bases). Trimming left V 6 bases short and J 2 bases short, with 9 bases between. Germline V gene data show CDR1 as KGHDR and CDR2 as SFDVKD. The CDR3 spans 14 residues.

The gene calls are TRBV29-1 and TRBJ2-7, with D hard to call. This CDR3 comprises 11 residues. V lost 6 bases to trimming and J lost 3 bases, with 9 bases between them. Germline CDR1 is SQVTM and CDR2 is ANQGSEA. The CDR3, as DNA: TGCAGCGTAATAGTAAGCTACGAGCAGTACTTC. It is translated as CSVIVSYEQYF.

The chain joins TRBV15 to TRBJ2-1; 8 bases are a match to TRBD2. The CDR3 extends over 17 amino acids. V shed 1 base and J 6 bases; nucleotides not matched to a gene: 11. Germline lookup yields CDR1 LNHNV and CDR2 YYDKDF (reference sequence). The CDR3 DNA reads as TGTGCCACCAGCAGAGGTGGGTTATTAGCGGGGCCCAATGAGCAGTTCTTC. It yields the protein CATSRGGLLAGPNEQFF.

The V gene is TRBV4-3, the J gene TRBJ1-2; D may be TRBD1 (6 bases). This CDR3 region has 16 residues. CDR1 and CDR2 (germline): LGHNA, YSLEER. The ends were cut back, 0 bases at V and 6 bases at J, with 17 bases in the middle. The DNA of the CDR3 is TGCGCCAGCAGCCAAGATTGGTGGCAGGGGCGGGATGGCTACACCTTC. Protein sequence: CASSQDWWQGRDGYTF.

This clone was seen more than once but under ten times. The rearrangement links TRBV5-1 to TRBJ2-4; a possible D gene is TRBD1 (5 bases). Trimming took 0 bases from V and 0 from J, leaving 10 bases between them. Germline V CDR1 and CDR2: SGHRS, YFSETQ. CDR3 size: 16 residues. CDR3: CASSLAVGQAKNIQYF. For the CDR3, the DNA is TGCGCCAGCAGCTTGGCGGTCGGACAAGCCAAAAACATTCAGTACTTC.

The V and J genes are TRBV18 and TRBJ2-1; D gene uncertain. The CDR3 is 14 amino acids. From germline, CDR1 is KGHSH and CDR2 LQKENI. Trimming took off 0 bases at V and 7 bases at J, with 10 bases between the two ends. This chain's CDR3 is CASSPPINANEQFF. CDR3 bases: TGTGCCAGCTCACCACCTATTAACGCGAATGAGCAGTTCTTC.

This clone has a single count. The rearrangement uses TRBV30 and TRBJ1-6, with 8 bases identical to TRBD1. The V gene end was trimmed by 3 bases and the J gene end by 8 bases; junction bases not matched to a gene: 12. In germline, CDR1 is GTSNPN, CDR2 SVGIG (reference sequence). This CDR3 has 16 amino acids. CDR3 residues: CAWRPQGVQYDSPLHF. The CDR3 DNA follows: TGTGCCTGGAGGCCACAGGGGGTCCAATATGATTCACCCCTCCACTTT.

This chain connects TRBV6-5 to TRBJ2-5; weak D call: TRBD2 (6 bases). CDR1 MNHEY and CDR2 SVGAGI come from the germline V gene. V was cut by 8 bases and J by 4 bases, with 17 bases left in between. The CDR3 is made up of 14 amino acids. CDR3 sequence: CASRWGEDTETQYF. CDR3 bases: TGTGCCAGCCGATGGGGGGAGGACACAGAGACCCAGTACTTC.

This chain links TRBV4-1 with TRBJ1-2, with D possibly being TRBD1 (6 bases). Between the trimmed V and J ends, which lost 4 bases and 0 bases, there was a span of 12 bases. The CDR3 length is 15 residues. Germline V gene sequence: CDR1 MGHRA, CDR2 YSYEKL. CDR3 amino acids: CASSPTGTTNYGYTF. In DNA form, the CDR3 reads TGCGCCAGCAGCCCCACAGGGACTACTAACTATGGCTACACCTTC.

The chain couples TRBV19 to TRBJ2-1; the D gene is possibly TRBD1 (6 bases). The CDR3 runs 17 residues. Trimming removed 5 bases from V and 0 bases from J, with 17 bases in between. The germline V gene encodes CDR1 LNHDA and CDR2 SQIVND (reference sequence). The CDR3 nucleotides are TGTGCCAGTAGTCCTAAGACAGGCAGTAGCTCCTACAATGAGCAGTTCTTC. Its translation: CASSPKTGSSSYNEQFF. Variable domain in full (rest from reference TRBV19 and TRBJ2-1): DGGITQSPKYLFRKEGQNVTLSCEQNLNHDAMYWYRQDPGQGLRLIYYSQIVNDFQKGDIAEGYSVSREKKESFPLTVTSAQKNPTAFYLCASSPKTGSSSYNEQFFGPGTRLTVL.

V gene TRBV27 combines with J gene TRBJ2-2; D might be TRBD2 (5 bases). This CDR3 has 14 residues. The germline V and J ends were trimmed by 0 bases and 11 bases, with 13 bases remaining between them. Germline V lookup: CDR1 MNHEY, CDR2 SMNVEV (reference sequence). The CDR3 reads CASSLSRARTELFF. The CDR3 DNA is TGTGCCAGCAGTTTATCGAGGGCTAGAACAGAGCTGTTTTTT.

The chain recombines TRBV11-3 with TRBJ2-1; no reliable D call. V dropped 2 bases and J dropped 7 bases, with 9 bases sitting between them. Per germline, CDR1 SGHNT and CDR2 YENEEA. The CDR3 spans 13 residues. Written as DNA, the CDR3 is TGTGCCAGCAGCTTAAGGAACAGAAATGAGCAGTTCTTC. Translating gives CASSLRNRNEQFF.

V is TRBV10-3 and J is TRBJ1-2, with 7 bases aligning to TRBD1. The CDR3 sequence is 14 residues long. Germline V CDR1 and CDR2: ENHRY, SYGVKD. The J segment lost 2 bases and the V segment lost 2 bases, leaving 2 bases of the junction unmatched. The chain's CDR3 is CAISEGQENYGYTF. The CDR3 nucleotides are TGTGCCATCAGTGAGGGACAGGAAAACTATGGCTACACCTTC.

The chain employs TRBV9 and TRBJ2-3; D possibly corresponds to TRBD2 (5 bases). The V and J ends lost 3 bases and 6 bases respectively, with 14 bases between them. The germline CDR1 and CDR2 sequences are SGDLS and YYNGEE. CDR3 size: 14 residues. CDR3 coding DNA: TGTGCCAGCAGCGGAGGGATGCCCCGGGATACGCAGTATTTT. It specifies CASSGGMPRDTQYF.

The rearrangement uses TRBV5-6 and TRBJ2-7; 7 positions agree with TRBD2. The CDR3 runs 14 residues. Germline CDR1 is SGHDT and CDR2 is YYEEEE. J was trimmed by 3 bases and V by 3 bases; bases with no gene match: 6. The CDR3 coding sequence is TGTGCCAGCAGCTGGGGGGGTAAGCGCTACGAGCAGTACTTC. Encoded protein: CASSWGGKRYEQYF.

V and J are TRBV6-1 and TRBJ2-1; perhaps TRBD2 as D (6 bases). V lost 4 bases and J 2 bases, leaving 15 bases between the germline ends. The CDR3 has 16 residues. Germline CDR1 MNHNS, CDR2 SASEGT. The CDR3, as DNA: TGTGCCAGCAGTGTCGGCCGGGGGAATGCCTACAATGAGCAGTTCTTC. Protein product: CASSVGRGNAYNEQFF.

This sequence joins TRBV27 and TRBJ1-3; D uncertain. The germline V gene has CDR1 MNHEY and CDR2 SMNVEV (reference sequence). V lost 8 bases to trimming and J lost 4 bases, with 12 bases between them. The CDR3 runs to 13 residues. In DNA form, the CDR3 reads TGTGCCAGCGCCCTTAGAGAGGGAAACACCATATATTTT. It codes for CASALREGNTIYF.

The chain combines TRBV11-1 with TRBJ2-7; a possible D gene is TRBD1 (6 bases). This CDR3 has 14 residues. The V gene's germline CDR1 is SGHAT and CDR2 FQDESV (reference sequence). Trimming took off 3 bases at V and 2 bases at J, with 11 bases between the two ends. The CDR3 loop is CASSFGQITYEQYF. The CDR3 DNA reads TGTGCCAGCAGCTTCGGACAGATCACCTACGAGCAGTACTTC.

This chain connects TRBV11-2 to TRBJ2-3; 7 bases are a match to TRBD2. The CDR3 has 16 residues. Germline V lookup: CDR1 SGHAT, CDR2 FQNNGV. J lost 2 bases, V lost 4 bases, and 9 bases had no gene match. This CDR3 is CASSSLGGGDTDTQYF. The CDR3 DNA reads as TGTGCCAGCAGCTCCCTAGGTGGGGGGGACACAGATACGCAGTATTTT.

The chain uses TRBV11-2 and TRBJ1-2, with unresolved D. Germline V lookup: CDR1 SGHAT, CDR2 FQNNGV. V dropped 0 bases and J dropped 4 bases, with 15 bases sitting between them. This CDR3 contains 16 residues. The CDR3, as DNA: TGTGCCAGCAGCTTAGATTACACAGAAGAACTCTATGGCTACACCTTC. It specifies CASSLDYTEELYGYTF. Supplemented by reference TRBV11-2 and TRBJ1-2, the full variable domain reads EAGVAQSPRYKIIEKRQSVAFWCNPISGHATLYWYQQILGQGPKLLIQFQNNGVVDDSQLPKDRFSAERLKGVDSTLKIQPAKLEDSAVYLCASSLDYTEELYGYTFGSGTRLTVV.

The chain couples TRBV27 to TRBJ2-3; TRBD2 matches 13 bases. Germline CDR1 reads MNHEY; CDR2 reads SMNVEV (reference sequence). V shed 0 bases, J shed 4 bases, and the junction held 7 bases outside the gene matches. The CDR3 has 18 residues. CDR3 nucleotides: TGTGCCAGCAGTTTATCCGGGACTAGCGGGGATAATTCAGATACGCAGTATTTT. Residues: CASSLSGTSGDNSDTQYF.